The 20 T cell receptor beta chains below come from one sample, sequenced in a study of CD8+CD57+ T cells in acquired aplastic anemia. The use of genomic DNA as template underpinned the TCR beta VDJ and CDR3 profiling. MiXCR, applied by TCRdb to the reads, yields one record per CDR3 protein. The sample holds some 200,000 distinct CDR3 sequences, 34% seen once. Material for sequencing was sorted CD4+, CD8+, or CD8+CD57+ T cells (not recorded which) from PBMCs. Source of these receptors: a human donor in good health, serving as a control.

The chain uses TRBV29-1 and TRBJ2-7, with D hard to call. The CDR3 has 11 amino acids. Per germline, CDR1 SQVTM and CDR2 ANQGSEA. Trimming pared 6 bases from V and 2 bases from J, leaving 8 bases between. CDR3 nucleotides: TGCAGCGTGGGGTTCGCCTACGAGCAGTACTTC. Translated, it gives CSVGFAYEQYF.

This clonotype turned up a few times. The chain's CDR3 is CSVDGGRSEQFF. The CDR3 bases are TGCAGCGTTGATGGGGGGCGAAGTGAGCAGTTCTTC. The chain links TRBV29-1 to TRBJ2-1; D could derive from TRBD1 or TRBD2 (6 bases each). Germline V CDR1 and CDR2: SQVTM, ANQGSEA. The V gene lost 3 bases and the J gene lost 9 bases, with 12 bases spanning the gap. CDR3 size: 12 residues.

As concerns this clonotype: A much more abundant neighbour one base away suggests this may be a read error. The genes are TRBV25-1 and TRBJ2-3; D not certain. This CDR3 is built from 14 residues. V lost 6 bases to trimming and J lost 2 bases, with 12 bases between them. CDR1 is MGHDK, CDR2 SYGVNS, per germline. The CDR3 loop is CASSARSDTDTQYF. For the CDR3, the DNA is TGTGCCAGCAGCGCCAGGAGTGACACAGATACGCAGTATTTT.

This clonotype came up many times. Since a much larger clone is just one base distant, this may be a read error. V and J are TRBV5-1 and TRBJ1-1, with TRBD1 matching over 7 bases. Per the germline V gene, CDR1 is SGHRS and CDR2 is YFSETQ. V dropped 0 bases and J dropped 10; count of bases not matched to a gene: 6. The CDR3 contains 13 residues. The DNA for the CDR3 is TGCGCCAGCAGCTTGGCGACAGGGAACCGAGCTTTCTTT. Amino acid sequence: CASSLATGNRAFF.

The V and J genes are TRBV7-2 and TRBJ2-3; D not certain. The CDR3 loop spans 12 amino acids. The ends were cut back, 4 bases at V and 2 bases at J, with 4 bases in the middle. Looked up from germline, CDR1 is SGHTA and CDR2 is FQGNSA. Here the CDR3 reads CASSSPTDTQYF. The DNA for the CDR3 is TGTGCCAGCAGCTCACCCACAGATACGCAGTATTTT.

This clonotype showed up many times. The V gene is TRBV6-1, the J gene TRBJ1-2, with 7 bases matching TRBD1. Germline lookup yields CDR1 MNHNS and CDR2 SASEGT. The J segment lost 6 bases and the V segment lost 5 bases, leaving 9 bases of the junction unmatched. The length of the CDR3 is 14 residues. The CDR3 region is CASSPGGTDNGYTF. CDR3 sequence (DNA): TGTGCCAGCAGTCCGGGGGGGACAGACAATGGCTACACCTTC.

The CDR3 here is CSALGQGVTEAFF. The CDR3 coding sequence is TGCAGTGCTCTCGGACAGGGGGTCACTGAAGCTTTCTTT. The chain employs TRBV20-1 and TRBJ1-1; TRBD1 agrees at 10 bases. The CDR3 extends over 13 amino acids. The J segment lost 4 bases and the V segment lost 5 bases, leaving 4 bases of the junction unmatched. Germline values: CDR1 DFQATT, CDR2 SNEGSKA (reference sequence).

Worth noting for this clonotype: A much more abundant neighbour one base away suggests this may be a read error. The rearrangement joins TRBV19 to TRBJ1-2; D may be TRBD1 (5 bases). CDR1 and CDR2 from the germline V gene are LNHDA and SQIVND (reference sequence). The length of the CDR3 is 14 residues. CDR3 sequence: CTSSIVGGNYGYTF. CDR3 DNA sequence: TGTACCAGTAGTATCGTCGGGGGGAATTATGGCTACACCTTC.

The CDR3: CSVEEPGSLGYTF. The CDR3 nucleotides read TGCAGCGTTGAAGAGCCGGGAAGCCTTGGTTACACCTTC. The V call is TRBV29-1, the J call TRBJ1-2; D unclear. Per the germline V gene, CDR1 is SQVTM and CDR2 is ANQGSEA. The V and J ends lost 0 bases and 11 bases respectively, with 16 bases between them. The CDR3 has 13 amino acids.

This clonotype was detected many times. The rearrangement joins TRBV24-1 to TRBJ2-1; tentative D call: TRBD2 (7 bases). The CDR3 has 14 amino acids. The germline V gene has CDR1 KGHDR and CDR2 SFDVKD. The ends were cut back, 7 bases at V and 8 bases at J, with 17 bases in the middle. In nucleotides, the CDR3 is TGTGCCACCAGCCAACGTGGCGGGGGCGATGAGCAGTTCTTC. Amino acids: CATSQRGGGDEQFF.

There are many counts of this clonotype. This rearrangement joins TRBV5-1 to TRBJ2-5; no firm D call. This CDR3 is 11 amino acids long. CDR1 is SGHRS, CDR2 YFSETQ, per germline. The V gene lost 1 base and the J gene lost 7 bases, with 5 bases spanning the gap. The CDR3 nucleotides are TGCGCCAGCAGCTTGTCGACGACCCAGTACTTC. Translation: CASSLSTTQYF.

The CDR3 nucleotides are TGCAGCTTAGGCGGGAGGACCGACCTTGGGCAGTACTTC. Amino acid sequence: CSLGGRTDLGQYF. This chain uses TRBV29-1 with TRBJ2-7, with 8 bases aligning to TRBD2. The CDR3 totals 13 residues. The ends lost 8 bases at V and 9 bases at J; junction bases unmatched: 15. Germline V gives CDR1 SQVTM, CDR2 ANQGSEA.

This clonotype was detected once. The V gene is TRBV2, the J gene TRBJ2-1; 11 bases are a match to TRBD1. The germline CDR1 and CDR2 sequences are SNHLY and FYNNEI. This CDR3 region has 14 residues. The trim removed 6 bases at V and 4 bases at J, leaving 2 bases unmatched. The DNA for the CDR3 is TGTGCCAGCAGGAGGGACAGGGGGTACAATGAGCAGTTCTTC. Its translation is CASRRDRGYNEQFF.

There are many counts of this clonotype. The V and J genes are TRBV29-1 and TRBJ2-7, with TRBD1 as a possible D gene (5 bases). CDR3 length: 13 amino acids. Germline V gene data show CDR1 as SQVTM and CDR2 as ANQGSEA. Trimming pared 6 bases from V and 0 bases from J, leaving 12 bases between. The CDR3 spells CSVEDTNSYEQYF. CDR3 in DNA: TGCAGCGTAGAGGACACCAACTCCTACGAGCAGTACTTC.

This clonotype showed up many times. The chain uses TRBV5-1 and TRBJ2-7, with a tentative D call TRBD1 (5 bases). This CDR3 has 14 amino acids. V was shortened by 9 bases and J by 0 bases, with 16 bases between the two germline ends. The germline gives CDR1 SGHRS, CDR2 YFSETQ. The CDR3 sequence: CATSKGAPSYEQYF. CDR3 nucleotide sequence: TGCGCCACCTCGAAAGGGGCCCCCTCCTACGAGCAGTACTTC.

The rearrangement links TRBV19 to TRBJ1-1, with D unclear. The CDR3 has 14 amino acids. The V end was cut by 3 bases, the J end by 7 bases, with 15 bases between. CDR1 and CDR2 (germline): LNHDA, SQIVND (reference sequence). CDR3 in amino acids: CASSIGSAGSEAFF. Here the CDR3 DNA reads TGTGCCAGTAGTATCGGGTCAGCCGGGAGTGAAGCTTTCTTT.

The chain carries TRBV7-2 and TRBJ1-2, with a tentative D call TRBD1 (6 bases). Trimming shortened V by 1 base and J by 1 base, and 13 bases separated the two germline ends. Germline assignment: CDR1 SGHTA and CDR2 FQGNSA. The CDR3 runs to 16 residues. The CDR3 DNA reads as TGTGCCAGCAGCTTAGGGCGGGGGGCGGTTAACTATGGCTACACCTTC. It is translated as CASSLGRGAVNYGYTF.

Concerning this clonotype: This clone may be a read error of a much larger clone one base away. As DNA, the CDR3 is TGTGCCAGCAGCTTGGGGGAGGAGTACGAGCAGTACTTC. Its protein product is CASSLGEEYEQYF. The chain carries TRBV7-9 and TRBJ2-7, with D possibly matching TRBD2 (6 bases). Germline lookup yields CDR1 SEHNR and CDR2 FQNEAQ (reference sequence). V was trimmed by 3 bases and J by 4 bases, leaving 10 bases between them. The CDR3 runs to 13 residues.

This clonotype came up a few times. The DNA of the CDR3 is TGTGCCACTAGGGTGCGGTACGAGCAGTACTTC. Translating it yields CATRVRYEQYF. The genes are TRBV28 and TRBJ2-7; D is unclear. The CDR3 has 11 residues. The V and J ends lost 10 bases and 4 bases respectively, with 11 bases between them. Germline CDR1 and CDR2: MDHEN and SYDVKM. Drawing the rest from reference TRBV28 and TRBJ2-7, the complete variable domain is DVKVTQSSRYLVKRTGEKVFLECVQDMDHENMFWYRQDPGLGLRLIYFSYDVKMKEKGDIPEGYSVSREKKERFSLILESASTNQTSMYLCATRVRYEQYFGPGTRLTVT.

This clonotype was seen more than once but under ten times. V usage is TRBV5-1 and J usage is TRBJ1-1, with TRBD1 as a possible D gene (5 bases). The germline gives CDR1 SGHRS, CDR2 YFSETQ. This CDR3 spans 14 amino acids. The V gene lost 4 bases and the J gene lost 7 bases, with 17 bases spanning the gap. In DNA, the CDR3 is TGCGCCAGCAGCCCAACCGGGGCTCAGCGTGAAGCTTTCTTT. Residues: CASSPTGAQREAFF.